This T cell receptor (beta chain) is from a study of beta chain features in type 1 diabetes. Study-wide points: Equally in patients and controls, PCR might preferentially amplify shorter templates. TCRB CDR3 length was moderately but significantly reduced in all four CD4+ subsets of Type 1 diabetes patients.

Sequencing targeted expressed TCRB transcripts, as all isolated RNA had been reverse transcribed. Sequenced by immunoSEQ multiplex PCR; TCRdb stores in-frame clones only, minus some. Of 500,000 to 850,000 clones listed, more than 12% are singletons. This clone was recorded a few times. As yet, its antigen is unknown. In germline, CDR1 is SNHLY, CDR2 FYNNEI. This CDR3 has 15 residues. With V trimmed by 6 bases and J by 4 bases, 7 bases remained unmatched. Sequenced input: naive CD4+ T cells from blood. The receptor comes from a young man with type 1 diabetes. V gene TRBV2 combines with J gene TRBJ2-7; TRBD2 agrees at 12 bases. The CDR3 DNA follows: TGTGCCAGCAGCGCCCTACTAGCGGGAGGATACGAGCAGTACTTC. This gives the protein CASSALLAGGYEQYF.